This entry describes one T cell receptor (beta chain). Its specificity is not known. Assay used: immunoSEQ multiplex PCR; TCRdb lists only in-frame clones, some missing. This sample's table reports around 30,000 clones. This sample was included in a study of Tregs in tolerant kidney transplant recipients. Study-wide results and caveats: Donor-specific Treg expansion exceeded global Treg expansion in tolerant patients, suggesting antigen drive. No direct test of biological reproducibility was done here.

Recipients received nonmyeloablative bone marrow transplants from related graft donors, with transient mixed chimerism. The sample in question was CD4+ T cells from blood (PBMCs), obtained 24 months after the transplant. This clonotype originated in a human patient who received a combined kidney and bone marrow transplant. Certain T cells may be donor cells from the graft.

The CDR3 DNA, read in part, is TGTGCCAGTAGTTGGGCGGAGACC. Its translation: CASSWAET. The full CDR3 sequence reads CASSWAETQYF. The chain combines TRBV19 with TRBJ2-5; D ambiguous. The read gets to within 3 residues of the CDR3 end, and the germline J gene fills in the rest. The germline gives CDR1 LNHDA, CDR2 SQIVND (reference sequence). Deletions cut 5 bases from V and 5 bases from J, with 6 bases between. The CDR3 spans 11 residues.